Shown below are 23 T cell receptor beta chains from a single sample sequenced in a study of a mutant IDH1 vaccine in newly diagnosed glioma. Time point noted: baseline, week 1 (first vaccination visit). The treatment denotes: pre-vaccination baseline after standard-of-care therapy. Sequenced by immunoSEQ multiplex PCR; TCRdb stores in-frame clones only, minus some. The repertoire includes around 37,000 clones, roughly 92% of them detected once, and about 20% sits in the top ten. The starting material was PBMCs, obtained from a glioma patient treated with radiotherapy, temozolomide or both. The receptors were sampled from a man between 18 and 35 years old with glioma.

The rearrangement uses TRBV6-5 and TRBJ2-2; 8 positions match TRBD1. Trimming cost V 8 bases and J 8 bases; bases outside gene matches: 7. CDR3 length: 13 amino acids. Germline V gene sequence: CDR1 MNHEY, CDR2 SVGAGI. As DNA, the CDR3 is TGTGCCAGCGGGGGACAGGCTAGGGGGGAGCTGTTTTTT. Amino acids: CASGGQARGELFF.

This chain joins TRBV30 and TRBJ1-2, with 7 bases identical to TRBD1. The CDR3 spans 13 residues. V shed 7 bases and J 5 bases; nucleotides not matched to a gene: 10. Germline V gene sequence: CDR1 GTSNPN, CDR2 SVGIG (reference sequence). DNA of the CDR3: TGTGCCTTGAGCCGGGACAGACCATATGGCTACACCTTC. Its protein is CALSRDRPYGYTF. Variable domain in full (rest from reference TRBV30 and TRBJ1-2): SQTIHQWPATLVQPVGSPLSLECTVEGTSNPNLYWYRQAAGRGLQLLFYSVGIGQISSEVPQNLSASRPQDRQFILSSKKLLLSDSGFYLCALSRDRPYGYTFGSGTRLTVV.

This clone was seen just once. This chain joins TRBV6-6 and TRBJ2-7; a weak D match, TRBD1 (5 bases). The CDR3 totals 15 residues. The germline gives CDR1 MNHNY, CDR2 SVGAGI (reference sequence). V was trimmed by 4 bases and J by 4 bases, leaving 17 bases between them. CDR3 in DNA: TGTGCCAGCAGTTCGGTTCACAGGCGAAGTTACGAGCAGTACTTC. It is translated as CASSSVHRRSYEQYF.

V is TRBV4-1 and J is TRBJ1-5, with D possibly TRBD1 on 5 matching bases. The CDR3 consists of 15 residues. V lost 7 bases, J lost 1 base, and 14 bases lay in between. Germline V CDR1 and CDR2: MGHRA, YSYEKL. The CDR3 protein is CASKEGLGSNQPQHF. The CDR3 DNA is TGCGCCAGCAAGGAGGGACTAGGGAGCAATCAGCCCCAGCATTTT.

V and J are TRBV13 and TRBJ1-4; D is unresolved. The CDR3 consists of 14 residues. CDR1 is PRHDT, CDR2 FYEKMQ, per germline (reference sequence). Trimming stripped 5 bases from V and 7 bases from J, with 14 bases between. Here the CDR3 reads CASSRAFGFEKLFF. The CDR3 DNA is TGTGCCAGCAGCCGGGCCTTTGGGTTTGAAAAACTGTTTTTT.

The J gene is TRBJ1-5, the V gene TRBV29-1, with D hard to call. This CDR3 contains 13 residues. CDR1 is SQVTM and CDR2 is ANQGSEA in the germline V gene. Trimming took off 6 bases at V and 0 bases at J, with 9 bases between the two ends. The CDR3 nucleotides are TGCAGCGTCGGGGTGGGTAGCAATCAGCCCCAGCATTTT. Its translation is CSVGVGSNQPQHF.

The chain links TRBV2 to TRBJ2-1, with 9 nucleotides matching TRBD2. The germline CDR1 and CDR2 sequences are SNHLY and FYNNEI. Losses at the gene ends were 8 bases for V and 5 bases for J; bases not matched to a gene: 25. CDR3 length: 20 residues. The CDR3 is CASYWGVRVSGRRVDNEQFF. The CDR3 DNA reads TGTGCCAGCTATTGGGGGGTTAGGGTTAGCGGGAGAAGGGTGGACAATGAGCAGTTCTTC.

The chain combines TRBV18 with TRBJ1-1; D not resolved. Germline V gives CDR1 KGHSH, CDR2 LQKENI. V shed 3 bases and J shed 3 bases, with 11 bases lying between them. The CDR3 is made up of 14 amino acids. CDR3 nucleotides: TGTGCCAGCTCACCTGGCAACACACACACTGAAGCTTTCTTT. Translating it yields CASSPGNTHTEAFF. The variable domain in full, completed from reference TRBV18 and TRBJ1-1, reads NAGVMQNPRHLVRRRGQEARLRCSPMKGHSHVYWYRQLPEEGLKFMVYLQKENIIDESGMPKERFSAEFPKEGPSILRIQQVVRGDSAAYFCASSPGNTHTEAFFGQGTRLTVV.

The chain has TRBV4-3 and TRBJ1-1; a possible D gene is TRBD1 (6 bases). Trimming cost V 0 bases and J 6 bases, with 17 bases left between them. Germline V gene sequence: CDR1 LGHNA, CDR2 YSLEER. The CDR3 length is 16 residues. CDR3: CASSQDAWGRGPEAFF. The CDR3 bases are TGCGCCAGCAGCCAAGATGCCTGGGGGCGCGGGCCTGAAGCTTTCTTT.

The chain couples TRBV5-6 to TRBJ1-5; D is ambiguous. V was trimmed by 6 bases and J by 6 bases, leaving 13 bases between them. CDR1 and CDR2 (germline): SGHDT, YYEEEE. This CDR3 has 13 amino acids. This chain's CDR3 is CASTIGRGQPQHF. The CDR3 region has the DNA TGTGCCAGCACTATTGGGCGGGGTCAGCCCCAGCATTTT.

The genes are TRBV27 and TRBJ1-5; D is undetermined. The CDR3 spans 14 residues. Trimming stripped 0 bases from V and 5 bases from J, with 8 bases between. Per the germline V gene, CDR1 is MNHEY and CDR2 is SMNVEV (reference sequence). The CDR3 nucleotides read TGTGCCAGCAGTTTATCGAACGGTTATCAGCCCCAGCATTTT. Translating gives CASSLSNGYQPQHF.

The chain couples TRBV7-6 to TRBJ2-1; 11 bases are shared with TRBD2. Losses at the gene ends were 6 bases for V and 6 bases for J; bases not matched to a gene: 7. Germline CDR1 and CDR2: SGHVS and FNYEAQ. This CDR3 contains 15 residues. CDR3 sequence (DNA): TGTGCCAGCAGGGCCGGGACTAGCGGAGTCAATGAGCAGTTCTTC. Its translation: CASRAGTSGVNEQFF. Supplemented by reference TRBV7-6 and TRBJ2-1, the full variable domain reads GAGVSQSPRYKVTKRGQDVALRCDPISGHVSLYWYRQALGQGPEFLTYFNYEAQQDKSGLPNDRFSAERPEGSISTLTIQRTEQRDSAMYRCASRAGTSGVNEQFFGPGTRLTVL.

The rearrangement uses TRBV6-1 and TRBJ1-5, with D tentatively TRBD1 (6 bases). Germline CDR1 MNHNS, CDR2 SASEGT. V was shortened by 4 bases and J by 3 bases, with 25 bases between the two germline ends. The CDR3 loop spans 19 amino acids. CDR3 in DNA: TGTGCCAGCAGTGCGAAGGGCGGGGGGGCGCCCCGTTCCAATCAGCCCCAGCATTTT. Amino acids: CASSAKGGGAPRSNQPQHF.

The rearrangement uses TRBV7-9 and TRBJ1-5, with 9 bases matching TRBD1. V trimming: 4 bases; J trimming: 5 bases; junction bases outside the gene matches: 6. The CDR3 totals 15 residues. From germline, CDR1 is SEHNR and CDR2 FQNEAQ (reference sequence). The CDR3 DNA sequence: TGTGCCAGCAGCTCCGGGACAGGGAATGATCAGCCCCAGCATTTT. Translated, it gives CASSSGTGNDQPQHF.

This rearrangement joins TRBV4-2 to TRBJ1-2, with D possibly matching TRBD1 (6 bases). The CDR3 extends over 14 amino acids. Germline V gives CDR1 LGHNA, CDR2 YNFKEQ. The germline V and J ends were trimmed by 3 bases and 7 bases, with 15 bases remaining between them. CDR3: CASSQRGSGGGYTF. Written as DNA, the CDR3 is TGTGCCAGCAGCCAGAGGGGGTCCGGGGGTGGCTACACCTTC.

The rearrangement joins TRBV23-1 to TRBJ1-6; D is possibly TRBD1 (5 bases). TRBV23-1 is assigned to the ORF class and has an uncertain function. The CDR3 consists of 15 residues. Between the trimmed V and J ends, which lost 0 bases and 7 bases, there was a span of 10 bases. CDR3 region: CASSQSWGRNSPLHF. CDR3 in DNA: TGCGCCAGCAGTCAATCCTGGGGACGGAATTCACCCCTCCACTTT.

This sequence joins TRBV5-6 and TRBJ1-3; D is unclear. CDR3 length: 15 residues. Trimming removed 0 bases at V and 0 bases at J, with 7 bases between. Germline V gene lookup returns CDR1 SGHDT and CDR2 YYEEEE. CDR3 residues: CASSLDHSSGNTIYF. The CDR3 bases are TGTGCCAGCAGCTTGGACCATAGCTCTGGAAACACCATATATTTT.

This sequence joins TRBV6-1 and TRBJ1-2; a possible D gene is TRBD1 (5 bases). The V gene lost 0 bases and the J gene lost 4 bases, with 15 bases spanning the gap. This CDR3 spans 16 amino acids. Germline CDR1 reads MNHNS; CDR2 reads SASEGT. The CDR3 DNA reads as TGTGCCAGCAGTGAAGCAATGGTCGGCAGGGCCTATGGCTACACCTTC. Amino acid sequence: CASSEAMVGRAYGYTF.

This sequence joins TRBV30 and TRBJ2-2; 7 bases align to TRBD2. Germline CDR1 is GTSNPN and CDR2 is SVGIG (reference sequence). The V segment lost 2 bases and the J segment 7 bases; nucleotides outside the gene matches: 19. The CDR3 is made up of 18 amino acids. The CDR3 nucleotides are TGTGCCTGGAGTACCAGCGGGATAGGCCGTTTAGTCTACGGGGAGCTGTTTTTT. This codes for CAWSTSGIGRLVYGELFF. Complete variable domain (other parts from reference TRBV30 and TRBJ2-2): SQTIHQWPATLVQPVGSPLSLECTVEGTSNPNLYWYRQAAGRGLQLLFYSVGIGQISSEVPQNLSASRPQDRQFILSSKKLLLSDSGFYLCAWSTSGIGRLVYGELFFGEGSRLTVL.

The chain carries TRBV6-5 and TRBJ1-5; tentatively, D is TRBD1 (5 bases). V lost 0 bases, J lost 8 bases, and 11 bases lay in between. CDR1 MNHEY and CDR2 SVGAGI come from the germline V gene. This CDR3 is built from 14 residues. The CDR3 DNA sequence: TGTGCCAGCAGTTACTCTACAGGCGGGGAGCCCCAGCATTTT. This codes for CASSYSTGGEPQHF.

The J gene is TRBJ1-3, the V gene TRBV5-1; D not resolved. Germline-derived CDR1 and CDR2 are SGHRS and YFSETQ. V was cut by 1 base and J by 0 bases, with 8 bases left in between. CDR3 size: 15 residues. CDR3 residues: CASSLTAVSGNTIYF. CDR3 DNA sequence: TGCGCCAGCAGCTTGACGGCCGTCTCTGGAAACACCATATATTTT.

This clone came up once. The gene calls are TRBV29-1 and TRBJ2-7; possibly TRBD1 for D (6 bases). In germline, CDR1 is SQVTM, CDR2 ANQGSEA. This CDR3 region has 14 residues. Trimming took 4 bases from V and 0 from J, leaving 13 bases between them. The CDR3: CSVVSRTASYEQYF. The CDR3 DNA sequence: TGCAGCGTTGTAAGTAGGACAGCCTCCTACGAGCAGTACTTC.

The chain has TRBV5-1 and TRBJ2-1; 7 bases agree with TRBD2. The CDR3 contains 15 residues. V shed 5 bases, J shed 4 bases, and the junction held 9 bases outside the gene matches. The germline CDR1 and CDR2 sequences are SGHRS and YFSETQ. The CDR3 region has the DNA TGCGCCAGCAGGCCTCCTAGCGGACCGTACAATGAGCAGTTCTTC. Amino acids: CASRPPSGPYNEQFF. The full variable domain, in which reference TRBV5-1 and TRBJ2-1 provide the parts outside the CDR3, is KAGVTQTPRYLIKTRGQQVTLSCSPISGHRSVSWYQQTPGQGLQFLFEYFSETQRNKGNFPGRFSGRQFSNSRSEMNVSTLELGDSALYLCASRPPSGPYNEQFFGPGTRLTVL.